The subject of this entry is one T cell receptor (beta chain). Its antigen is not known. Germline values: CDR1 MDHEN, CDR2 SYDVKM. V lost 4 bases and J lost 7; bases outside the gene matches: 1. The CDR3 has 12 residues. This record comes from a study of shared clonotypes between healthy human individuals. Study summary: Ranging from 18 to 49 in age, donors were a couple of women and a few men. Each donor had three CD4 naive, three CD4 memory, two CD8 naive and one CD8 memory plate. Whole-study findings and limits: Around 5% of naive CD4 clonotypes were common to four donors.

Measured with immunoSEQ multiplex PCR; TCRdb has only the in-frame clones, and not every one. Here the sample spans 2 million to 3 million clones, 93% being singletons. The sequenced sample consisted of naive CD4+ T cells from PBMCs. As for subset: CD45RA+ positively selected. The V call is TRBV28, the J call TRBJ1-2, with 9 bases aligning to TRBD1. The source is a man between 18 and 29 years old in good health. Some clones in this sample may be carry-over from other donors' samples. As DNA, the CDR3 is TGTGCCAGCAGTTACAGGGGGCTTGGCTACACCTTC. Amino acids: CASSYRGLGYTF.